The subject of this entry is one TCR beta chain. This entry comes from a study of cytomegalovirus exposure and HLA in healthy donors. Germline-derived CDR1 and CDR2 are MNHEY and SVGAGI. This CDR3 spans 13 amino acids. Between the trimmed V and J ends, which lost 5 bases and 8 bases, there was a span of 12 bases. The assay was immunoSEQ multiplex PCR, and TCRdb's table has in-frame clones only and misses some. Altogether 140,000 to 150,000 clones are present, approximately 94% being singletons, with the ten largest covering approximately 2%. The sequence was obtained from a man aged 18 to 29 in good health and CMV-seropositive. Specimen: PBMCs. The V gene is TRBV6-5, the J gene TRBJ1-4; a possible D gene is TRBD1 (6 bases). DNA for the CDR3: TGTGCCAGCAGTGGCAGGGGCCGGGAAAAACTGTTTTTT. It is translated as CASSGRGREKLFF.